This T cell receptor beta chain was profiled in a study of PD-L1 blockade in urothelial cancer (dated by TCRdb to between 2016 and 2019). Study-wide context: Every patient began therapy in about 2014 and was given atezolizumab 1,200 mg intravenously every 3 weeks. About 90% of the roughly 29 patients were males with bladder-origin urothelial cancer, and about 60% of the 29 reported a prior smoking history. An ECOG performance status of 0 or 1 was recorded for the patients, and 0 to 3 prior chemotherapy regimens had been received by the patients. Blood samples were analyzed 3 weeks after the start of treatment (second dose) and 6 weeks after the start of treatment. Blood samples gave median yields of 141,255 T cells and 82,636 unique TCRs, along with a median clonality of roughly 0.08. The study, an exploratory multi-omic analysis, examined somatic, immune and clinical correlates of response to PD-L1 blockade with atezolizumab in urothelial cancer. TCR sequencing covered pretreatment tumor samples and matched, serially collected peripheral blood taken before and after atezolizumab treatment. Durable clinical benefit was defined as a progression-free survival longer than 6 months, and TCR features were additionally tested against progression-free survival and overall survival. Whole exome sequencing and RNA sequencing of pretreatment tumors were performed alongside TCR sequencing in the same patients. Roughly 9 patients reached durable clinical benefit, while 20 to 25 patients did not. Pretreatment blood TCR-seq was available for around 29 patients, at least one posttreatment blood collection was obtained for 25 or so patients, and tumor TCR-seq was available for 25 or so patients. General conclusions and limits of the study: A pretreatment peripheral blood TCR clonality below the median was linked to improved progression-free and overall survival. Greater expansion of tumor-associated TCR clones in peripheral blood 3 weeks after the start of treatment was observed in patients with durable benefit (n ≈ 24, p = 0.022). Because the sample size was small (n = 29) and many of the analyses were exploratory, the results are meant to be hypothesis-generating.

With regard to this clone: The target of this receptor is not known. One base away there is no much larger clone; base qualities are not given.

The time point label here, explained by the study, means: peripheral blood 6 weeks after treatment start. The cohort comprised about 30 patients with locally advanced or metastatic urothelial carcinoma treated at Memorial Sloan Kettering on a trial protocol. Peripheral blood mononuclear cells were collected pretreatment and during treatment, with between 1 and 8 total time points obtained per patient. The Qiagen DNeasy Blood extraction kit was used to purify genomic DNA from total PBMCs and tumor samples. Collected pretreatment and during treatment, PBMCs were isolated and stored as previously described. To estimate absolute template abundance from read counts, synthetic TCR analog templates were spiked into each PCR. Using the immunoSEQ assay, TCRbeta CDR3 regions were amplified from genomic DNA with bias-controlled V and J gene primers. Rearranged TCRbeta segments were sequenced at approximately 20X coverage. Per the source publication's procedure: Clustering was used to correct sequencing errors, and CDR3s were annotated against IMGT to assign V, D and J genes. Only productive TCRbeta rearrangements were used in downstream analyses, excluding out-of-frame or stop-codon sequences. Clonality was calculated as one minus the Shannon entropy normalized by the log of the number of unique productive sequences. Fisher's exact test with Benjamini-Hochberg correction, at a threshold of adjusted p below 0.01, was used to find clones that differed between time points or between blood and tumor. TCRdb obtained this table from immuneACCESS and retained in-frame rearrangements with V and J assigned. These tables miss some clones; where compared with another copy, unresolved V genes account for less than half of the shortfall, and the remainder is unexplained. V, J and clone size are those of that table, while D and trimming were read from the DNA. For this sample the table gives around 45,000 clones, of which 83% were detected only once. The ten biggest clones cover roughly 15% of the sample.

Trimming removed 2 bases from V and 9 bases from J, leaving 19 bases between the germline ends. The CDR3 numbers 15 residues from cysteine through phenylalanine. Only the CDR3 part of the read is kept: 45 bases, read in frame from the first base. Looking up the germline V gene yields CDR1 KGHSH and CDR2 LQKENI. The sequences come from PBMCs, collected around atezolizumab (anti-PD-L1) treatment. The sequence joins TRBV18 to TRBJ2-5; the D gene identity is not certain. The sequence was obtained from a man aged 60 to 69 with urothelial cancer. The nucleotide sequence is given as TGTGCCAGCTCACCAGGCGAGGAGTGGTCTGCGGCCCAGTACTTC. Its protein is CASSPGEEWSAAQYF.